This TCR beta chain was retrieved from a study of long-term antiretroviral therapy in people with HIV. Study findings and constraints: Pre-ART clonal expansions dominated every time point's repertoire. Increased diversity was seen after ART, yet it remained lower than in transplant donor controls.

Assay version v3.0 of immunoSEQ was used, and it was run at survey level. Roughly 40,000-55,000 T-cell genomes per sample were the sequencing target. Repertoires were generated with immunoSEQ multiplex PCR, while TCRdb's copy carries only in-frame clones and drops some. The table lists 35,000 to 40,000 clones, about 94% of them singletons, with 3.6% in the top ten. As to this clone: Its matching antigen is unknown.

The V end was cut by 2 bases, the J end by 7 bases, with 14 bases between. Germline loops: CDR1 SQVTM, CDR2 ANQGSEA. The CDR3 sequence is 13 residues long. There were roughly 0.9-11 million cryopreserved PBMC in the samples before DNA extraction. The sequenced sample was unsorted PBMCs, obtained 4.1 years after starting antiretroviral therapy. The receptor was isolated from a woman in her forties or fifties with HIV. The gene calls are TRBV29-1 and TRBJ1-1, with D perhaps matching TRBD1 (6 bases). The chain's CDR3 is CSVERGAIGEAFF. The DNA for the CDR3 is TGCAGCGTTGAAAGGGGGGCTATCGGTGAAGCTTTCTTT.